This TCR beta chain was identified in a study of blood T cell dynamics during melanoma immunotherapy. Method: immunoSEQ multiplex PCR; TCRdb's copy keeps in-frame clones and lacks some. The repertoire consists of about 4,200 clones, with 84% occurring once and the leading ten covering roughly 14%. Time point indicated: pre-treatment baseline. The specimen comprised blood, sampled from a patient treated with checkpoint blockade. This clonotype was sampled from a human donor with melanoma.

The CDR3 loop is CASSRTGGPYGYTF. DNA for the CDR3: TGTGCCAGTAGTCGGACGGGTGGCCCCTATGGCTACACCTTC. This sequence joins TRBV19 and TRBJ1-2, with D unclear. V lost 5 bases to trimming and J lost 4 bases, with 14 bases between them. CDR3 length: 14 amino acids. Per germline, CDR1 LNHDA and CDR2 SQIVND (reference sequence).